The sequence of this T cell receptor (beta chain) was determined in a study of T cells in localized non-small cell lung cancer. This clone has only one observation. Additional DNA sequences in this sample encode the identical CDR3. Assay used: immunoSEQ multiplex PCR; TCRdb lists only in-frame clones, some missing. Seen here are 75,000 to 95,000 clones, roughly 90% observed once, and the top ten hold around 14%. The CDR3 has 14 residues. Germline lookup yields CDR1 SGHRS and CDR2 YFSETQ. V lost 0 bases to trimming and J lost 8 bases, with 11 bases between them. The input for sequencing was peripheral blood, taken before any cancer treatment. The clonotype was recovered from a man aged 40 to 70 with stage I squamous cell lung carcinoma. V and J are TRBV5-1 and TRBJ1-4; no clear D gene. The CDR3 spells CASSLGGLGEKLFF. CDR3 DNA: TGCGCCAGCAGCTTGGGAGGTCTAGGGGAAAAACTGTTTTTT.